This paragraph reports one T cell receptor beta chain. No antigen is known for it. This record comes from a study of regulatory T cells in long-lasting Graves disease. Study-level findings and limits: Sample size was small, which may have lowered accuracy.

This sample's time point: newly diagnosed GD, antithyroid drugs for less than 3 months. TCR sequences were obtained from RNA taken from PBMCs. Germline CDR1 is MNHEY and CDR2 is SMNVEV (reference sequence). Trimming stripped 1 base from V and 5 bases from J, with 6 bases between. This CDR3 is built from 13 residues. CDR3 regions were amplified by Arm-PCR using iRepertoire HTBI primers to build TCR beta libraries. TCRdb used MiXCR to reprocess the multiplex PCR reads, holding one entry per CDR3 protein. The sample has approximately 470,000 distinct CDR3 sequences; roughly 16% are singletons. A further study also used this sample, focusing on T cells in Graves' hyperthyroidism and ophthalmopathy. This second study notes: The majority of expanded thyroid clonotypes above 0.001 also appeared in blood.

Source: peripheral blood mononuclear cells (PBMCs), taken at new diagnosis, from a patient treated with antithyroid drugs. The rearrangement joins TRBV27 to TRBJ1-5; D is uncertain. The clonotype was recovered from a middle-aged man with Graves disease. Here the CDR3 DNA reads TGTGCCAGCAGTTTATGGAGACATCAGCCCCAGCATTTT. Translating gives CASSLWRHQPQHF.